The 29 T cell receptor beta chains below all came from one sample that was sequenced in a study of identical twins. MiXCR, run by TCRdb on the 5' RACE reads, gives a single entry per CDR3 protein. The data show 100,000 or so distinct CDR3 sequences, with 5.9% seen just once and 9.5% to 15% held by the top ten. Sequencing was performed on memory T cells sorted from blood. The origin of the receptors is a woman in her forties or fifties in good health.

This clonotype showed up many times. The junction shows a germline mismatch at one end, possibly a read error. This rearrangement joins TRBV6-6 to TRBJ1-1, with 9 bases identical to TRBD1. The CDR3 covers 13 residues. Germline CDR1 is MNHNY and CDR2 is SVGAGI (reference sequence). CDR3 residues: CASSYGLGQGEVF. CDR3 bases: TGTGCCAGCAGTTATGGGTTGGGACAGGGTGAGGTCTTT.

This clonotype has a count of ten or more. This sequence joins TRBV14 and TRBJ2-1; D is unresolved. Deletions cut 0 bases from V and 12 bases from J, with 12 bases between. Germline V gene sequence: CDR1 SGHDN, CDR2 FVKESK. CDR3 length: 13 amino acids. The CDR3 is CASSQDRTLGQFF. In DNA, the CDR3 is TGTGCCAGCAGCCAAGATCGTACTTTGGGGCAGTTCTTC.

This clonotype was detected many times. The CDR3 nucleotides read TGTGCCGGAAACAGAAACAGCGAGTTCGAGCAGTACTTC. Amino acid sequence: CAGNRNSEFEQYF. This chain connects TRBV6-1 to TRBJ2-7; D gene uncertain. V was cut by 11 bases and J by 6 bases, with 20 bases left in between. The V gene's germline CDR1 is MNHNS and CDR2 SASEGT. The CDR3 has 13 residues.

This clonotype has a count of ten or more. V is TRBV7-2 and J is TRBJ1-6; weak D call: TRBD1 (5 bases). This CDR3 spans 15 amino acids. Deletions cut 5 bases from V and 6 bases from J, with 14 bases between. Per the germline V gene, CDR1 is SGHTA and CDR2 is FQGNSA. CDR3 protein: CASSRGGDGNSPLHF. DNA of the CDR3: TGTGCCAGCAGCCGCGGGGGGGACGGTAATTCACCCCTCCACTTT.

This clonotype was seen at least ten times. This chain connects TRBV6-5 to TRBJ2-3; 8 bases map to TRBD1. Germline CDR1 reads MNHEY; CDR2 reads SVGAGI. The ends lost 6 bases at V and 3 bases at J; junction bases unmatched: 5. The CDR3 has 14 residues. The DNA for the CDR3 is TGTGCCAGCAGCTCCCGACAGGGGACAGATACGCAGTATTTT. Its translation is CASSSRQGTDTQYF.

This clonotype was detected ten times or more. The chain has TRBV20-1 and TRBJ2-7; TRBD1 matches 11 bases. V trimming: 5 bases; J trimming: 9 bases; junction bases outside the gene matches: 9. The CDR3 is 13 amino acids. Germline V gene lookup returns CDR1 DFQATT and CDR2 SNEGSKA (reference sequence). Written as DNA, the CDR3 is TGCAGTGCTCGGACAGGGGGCGCAACTGGGCAGTACTTC. As protein: CSARTGGATGQYF.

Many counts were recorded for this clonotype. The CDR3 reads CASSFSGTSTDTQYF. As DNA, the CDR3 is TGCGCCAGCAGCTTCAGCGGGACTAGCACAGATACGCAGTATTTT. The chain links TRBV5-1 to TRBJ2-3, with 7 positions matching TRBD2. Germline CDR1 SGHRS, CDR2 YFSETQ. V lost 2 bases and J lost 0; bases outside the gene matches: 3. The length of the CDR3 is 15 residues.

J is TRBJ2-1 and V is TRBV29-1; the D gene is possibly TRBD2 (7 bases). Trimming took off 3 bases at V and 11 bases at J, with 14 bases between the two ends. The germline V gene encodes CDR1 SQVTM and CDR2 ANQGSEA. The CDR3 has 12 amino acids. The CDR3 DNA reads TGCAGCGTTGATGGACGGGGGGCCCAGCAGTTCTTC. Translated, it gives CSVDGRGAQQFF.

This clonotype was found many times. This chain links TRBV5-4 with TRBJ2-2; 15 nucleotides align to TRBD2. Trimming cost V 3 bases and J 5 bases; bases outside gene matches: 8. Germline lookup yields CDR1 SGHNT and CDR2 YYREEE (reference sequence). This CDR3 contains 18 residues. The CDR3 reads CASSSGLAGGFGTGELFF. The CDR3 DNA is TGTGCCAGCAGCTCGGGACTAGCGGGAGGTTTTGGAACCGGGGAGCTGTTTTTT.

This clonotype appeared many times. V usage is TRBV11-2 and J usage is TRBJ2-7; no clear D gene. This CDR3 has 12 amino acids. Germline V gives CDR1 SGHAT, CDR2 FQNNGV. V lost 7 bases and J 3 bases, leaving 10 bases between the germline ends. The CDR3 DNA reads as TGTGCCAGCAATCCCGCTAGCTACGAGCAGTACTTC. Residues: CASNPASYEQYF.

In its sample, this clonotype was seen many times. V and J are TRBV12-3 or TRBV12-4 and TRBJ1-1, with D possibly matching TRBD1 (5 bases). Deletions cut 5 bases from V and 11 bases from J, with 12 bases between. The CDR3 is made up of 11 amino acids. Written as DNA, the CDR3 is TGTGCCAGCAGTGGCGGGGGTTGGGCTTTCTTT. As protein: CASSGGGWAFF.

V is TRBV11-3 and J is TRBJ2-3; tentative D call: TRBD1 (5 bases). Trimming cost V 8 bases and J 6 bases, with 9 bases left between them. In germline, CDR1 is SGHNT, CDR2 YENEEA. The length of the CDR3 is 11 residues. CDR3 bases: TGTGCCAGCTCCAAGGGGGATACGCAGTATTTT. This codes for CASSKGDTQYF.

This clonotype was seen many times. The chain uses TRBV30 and TRBJ2-7, with D uncertain. This CDR3 has 12 residues. V was cut by 2 bases and J by 3 bases, with 8 bases left in between. Germline V gene sequence: CDR1 GTSNPN, CDR2 SVGIG (reference sequence). Here the CDR3 DNA reads TGTGCCTGGAGTCCGGCTAGCTACGAGCAGTACTTC. Its translation: CAWSPASYEQYF.

This clonotype was recorded many times. This chain joins TRBV20-1 and TRBJ2-3; D not resolved. The germline V and J ends were trimmed by 0 bases and 0 bases, with 16 bases remaining between them. Germline V gene data show CDR1 as DFQATT and CDR2 as SNEGSKA (reference sequence). This CDR3 has 17 amino acids. The CDR3 region is CSARDPLTHGSTDTQYF. The CDR3 nucleotides are TGCAGTGCTAGAGATCCGTTGACACACGGGAGCACAGATACGCAGTATTTT.

In its sample, this clonotype was seen a few times. J is TRBJ2-3 and V is TRBV6-4; D gene uncertain. The CDR3 consists of 14 residues. Per the germline V gene, CDR1 is MRHNA and CDR2 is SNTAGT. Trimming took 11 bases from V and 0 from J, leaving 15 bases between them. CDR3 in amino acids: CASATTHSTDTQYF. The CDR3 coding sequence is TGTGCCTCTGCAACTACACATAGCACAGATACGCAGTATTTT.

Ten or more counts support this clonotype. The CDR3 DNA sequence: TGTGCCAGCAGTGAAGCGCAGGGACGAAGGAATGAGCAGTTCTTC. This sequence encodes CASSEAQGRRNEQFF. The gene calls are TRBV2 and TRBJ2-1; either TRBD1 or TRBD2 may fit D (5 bases each). Trimming took off 0 bases at V and 7 bases at J, with 13 bases between the two ends. This CDR3 is 15 amino acids long. The germline V gene has CDR1 SNHLY and CDR2 FYNNEI. Full variable domain (remainder filled in from reference TRBV2 and TRBJ2-1): EPEVTQTPSHQVTQMGQEVILRCVPISNHLYFYWYRQILGQKVEFLVSFYNNEISEKSEIFDDQFSVERPDGSNFTLKIRSTKLEDSAMYFCASSEAQGRRNEQFFGPGTRLTVL.

As concerns this clonotype: This may be a read error: a much more frequent sequence differs by one nucleotide. V and J are TRBV24-1 and TRBJ2-5, with a possible D match to TRBD2 (5 bases). CDR1 is KGHDR and CDR2 is SFDVKD in the germline V gene. There are 13 residues in the CDR3. The CDR3 region is CATSDDARETPYF. CDR3 coding DNA: TGTGCCACCAGTGATGACGCTAGGGAGACCCCGTACTTC.

This clonotype came up many times. The chain has TRBV24-1 and TRBJ2-1; 14 positions match TRBD2. The V gene end was trimmed by 2 bases and the J gene end by 6 bases; junction bases not matched to a gene: 14. This CDR3 has 20 residues. CDR1 is KGHDR and CDR2 is SFDVKD in the germline V gene. The CDR3 DNA follows: TGTGCCACCAGTGATTCTCGGACTAGCGGGAGGCTGGGGGGGATCAATGAGCAGTTCTTC. This sequence encodes CATSDSRTSGRLGGINEQFF.

This clonotype was seen many times. This chain joins TRBV6-5 and TRBJ2-7; 7 bases are a match to TRBD1. Germline V gene data show CDR1 as MNHEY and CDR2 as SVGAGI. The CDR3 covers 14 residues. The V and J ends lost 6 bases and 2 bases, in that order; junction bases with no gene match: 7. This CDR3 reads CASRKTGQAYEQYV. CDR3 nucleotide sequence: TGTGCCAGCAGAAAAACCGGACAGGCCTACGAGCAGTACGTC.

A remark on this clonotype: At one end the junction does not follow the germline gene, possibly because of a read error. This chain links TRBV20-1 with TRBJ1-2, with TRBD1 as a possible D gene (5 bases). The CDR3 is made up of 13 amino acids. CDR1 and CDR2 (germline): DFQATT, SNEGSKA (reference sequence). DNA for the CDR3: TGCAGTGCTTTTCACGGGGGAGACTATGGCTTCACCTTC. It specifies CSAFHGGDYGFTF.

This clonotype was seen at least ten times. The chain uses TRBV20-1 and TRBJ1-2; 7 bases align to TRBD1. The CDR3 runs to 13 residues. Trimming took 5 bases from V and 1 from J; bases not matched to a gene: 4. The V gene's germline CDR1 is DFQATT and CDR2 SNEGSKA (reference sequence). Written as DNA, the CDR3 is TGCAGTGCTGGGACAGCTAATAACTATGGCTACACCTTC. This sequence encodes CSAGTANNYGYTF.

A few counts support this clonotype. The chain employs TRBV5-4 and TRBJ1-2; no clear D. Deletions cut 0 bases from V and 4 bases from J, with 10 bases between. From germline, CDR1 is SGHNT and CDR2 YYREEE (reference sequence). There are 14 residues in the CDR3. CDR3 sequence (DNA): TGTGCCAGCAGCTTGGAAACGGCCCCCTATGGCTACACCTTC. Its protein product is CASSLETAPYGYTF. The full variable domain, its missing parts supplied by reference TRBV5-4 and TRBJ1-2, is ETGVTQSPTHLIKTRGQQVTLRCSSQSGHNTVSWYQQALGQGPQFIFQYYREEENGRGNFPPRFSGLQFPNYSSELNVNALELDDSALYLCASSLETAPYGYTFGSGTRLTVV.

The chain links TRBV7-2 to TRBJ2-1; 9 nucleotides align to TRBD2. With 4 bases clipped from V and 7 bases from J, the junction kept 8 bases outside the gene matches. Per the germline V gene, CDR1 is SGHTA and CDR2 is FQGNSA. This CDR3 comprises 15 residues. The CDR3 protein is CASSSRVAGENEQFF. The CDR3 coding sequence is TGTGCCAGCAGCTCCAGGGTAGCGGGAGAAAATGAGCAGTTCTTC.

This clonotype appeared a few times. The chain uses TRBV7-2 and TRBJ1-1; tentatively, D is TRBD1 (6 bases). The V gene lost 1 base and the J gene lost 2 bases, with 20 bases spanning the gap. From germline, CDR1 is SGHTA and CDR2 FQGNSA. This CDR3 has 18 residues. The CDR3 loop reads CASSLVVGFRGQNTEAFF. In nucleotides, the CDR3 is TGTGCCAGCAGCTTAGTAGTGGGGTTCCGGGGGCAAAACACTGAAGCTTTCTTT.

The V gene is TRBV20-1, the J gene TRBJ1-1, with D perhaps TRBD1 (5 bases). The CDR3 length is 14 residues. Trimming took 4 bases from V and 0 from J, leaving 12 bases between them. Germline V lookup: CDR1 DFQATT, CDR2 SNEGSKA (reference sequence). CDR3 amino acids: CSAILEGMNTEAFF. The DNA for the CDR3 is TGCAGTGCTATTTTGGAGGGGATGAACACTGAAGCTTTCTTT.

This clonotype was observed a few times. This chain joins TRBV20-1 and TRBJ2-2; the D gene is possibly TRBD2 (6 bases). Germline CDR1 is DFQATT and CDR2 is SNEGSKA (reference sequence). Between the trimmed V and J ends, which lost 2 bases and 0 bases, there was a span of 16 bases. CDR3 length: 17 residues. The CDR3 region is CSARPWVGSANTGELFF. DNA for the CDR3: TGCAGTGCTAGACCATGGGTCGGGAGCGCGAACACCGGGGAGCTGTTTTTT.

This clonotype was detected ten times or more. V usage is TRBV2 and J usage is TRBJ1-4; tentatively, D is TRBD1 (5 bases). Trimming removed 6 bases from V and 15 bases from J, with 20 bases in between. Germline assignment: CDR1 SNHLY and CDR2 FYNNEI. The CDR3 sequence is 13 residues long. The CDR3 DNA is TGTGCCAGCAGCCGGGACCGAGTAATCGGGGTGTTTTTT. This translates into CASSRDRVIGVFF.

This clonotype was observed at least ten times. The chain carries TRBV28 and TRBJ1-4, with D unclear. From germline, CDR1 is MDHEN and CDR2 SYDVKM. This CDR3 is built from 16 residues. The germline V and J ends were trimmed by 4 bases and 0 bases, with 12 bases remaining between them. CDR3 sequence: CASSSLGLATNEKLFF. CDR3 DNA sequence: TGTGCCAGCAGTTCGCTGGGATTAGCAACTAATGAAAAACTGTTTTTT.

This clonotype showed up many times. V usage is TRBV5-1 and J usage is TRBJ2-4; D might be TRBD1 or TRBD2, each matching 5 bases. V dropped 0 bases and J dropped 1 base, with 26 bases sitting between them. CDR3 size: 21 residues. Germline V gives CDR1 SGHRS, CDR2 YFSETQ. CDR3 region: CASSLDFLPGRVQRAKNIQYF. The DNA for the CDR3 is TGCGCCAGCAGCTTGGACTTCCTACCGGGACGCGTACAGAGGGCCAAAAACATTCAGTACTTC.